The present T cell receptor (beta chain) was sequenced within a study of beta chain features in type 1 diabetes. CDR1 is GTSNPN and CDR2 is SVGIG in the germline V gene (reference sequence). The J segment lost 8 bases and the V segment lost 1 base, leaving 10 bases of the junction unmatched. The CDR3 has 15 residues. All of the isolated RNA was reverse transcribed, so expressed TCRB transcripts were sequenced. The repertoire was sequenced with immunoSEQ multiplex PCR; TCRdb's copy has only in-frame clones and lacks some. Of 200,000 to 250,000 clones listed, around 9.6% are singletons. This sequence was found in a woman aged 18-29 years in good health. The specimen sequenced was naive CD4+ T cells from blood. The chain recombines TRBV30 with TRBJ2-1, with 8 bases that match TRBD2. CDR3: CAWSGIGLARDEQFF. The CDR3 nucleotides read TGTGCCTGGAGTGGGATCGGACTAGCTCGCGATGAGCAGTTCTTC.